This TCR beta chain was profiled in a study of T cells in Graves' hyperthyroidism and ophthalmopathy. The wider study: The initial diagnosis was the point when peripheral blood was collected, ahead of any treatment.

This clonotype was seen repeatedly, ten times or more. With 8 bases removed from V and 1 base from J, the gap between germline ends came to 12 bases. Per the germline V gene, CDR1 is SGHTA and CDR2 is FQGNSA. The CDR3 extends over 13 amino acids. RNA transcripts were the template for amplifying TCR beta CDR3 regions. Carried out on the TCR CDR3, a first-round RT-PCR used the HTBI primer set. TCRdb passed the multiplex PCR reads through MiXCR, listing each CDR3 protein once. The sample contains about 590,000 distinct CDR3 sequences, more than 15% of which appear only once. The TCR was taken from a woman in her thirties with Graves' hyperthyroidism. The chain joins TRBV7-2 to TRBJ2-7; a weak D match, TRBD1 (6 bases). Sequencing was carried out using blood. CDR3 bases: TGTGCCAGCTGTACAGGGCTTTCCTACGAGCAGTACTTC. It is translated as CASCTGLSYEQYF.